A single sample gave rise to the 12 T cell receptor beta chains below, sequenced in a study of blood T cell repertoires in COVID-19. Measured with immunoSEQ multiplex PCR; TCRdb has only the in-frame clones, and not every one. The sample lists 300,000 to 400,000 clones; 80% to 90% were seen once. Sample: PBMCs or T cells enriched from blood (not recorded which). The receptor set was obtained from a man between 25 and 39 years old who had recovered from COVID-19.

This clone occurred a few times. The chain recombines TRBV4-2 with TRBJ2-2; TRBD1 aligns across 7 bases. Germline CDR1 and CDR2: LGHNA and YNFKEQ. J gave up 2 bases and V 0 bases, and 3 bases lay outside the gene matches. There are 16 residues in the CDR3. Here the CDR3 reads CASSQEKGANTGELFF. The DNA for the CDR3 is TGTGCCAGCAGCCAAGAAAAGGGGGCTAACACCGGGGAGCTGTTTTTT.

In regard to this clone: Distinct nucleotide sequences in the sample also encode this CDR3. The chain employs TRBV5-1 and TRBJ2-1, with 7 nucleotides matching TRBD1. Germline V CDR1 and CDR2: SGHRS, YFSETQ. This CDR3 is built from 15 residues. V shed 0 bases and J 3 bases; nucleotides not matched to a gene: 3. The chain's CDR3 is CASSLASGGYNEQFF. The DNA of the CDR3 is TGCGCCAGCAGCTTGGCTTCAGGGGGCTACAATGAGCAGTTCTTC.

As to this clone: One end of the junction varies from germline; a read error may be responsible. The chain carries TRBV29-1 and TRBJ2-5; D possibly corresponds to TRBD2 (6 bases). The CDR3 extends over 13 amino acids. Looked up from germline, CDR1 is SQVTM and CDR2 is ANQGSEA. The DNA for the CDR3 is TGCAGCGTCGAAGGAGGGAACCAAGAGACCCAGTACTTC. Residues: CSVEGGNQETQYF.

J is TRBJ1-4 and V is TRBV5-1; no clear D gene. CDR1 is SGHRS and CDR2 is YFSETQ in the germline V gene. CDR3 length: 13 residues. V gave up 0 bases and J gave up 6 bases, with 6 bases separating them. In DNA form, the CDR3 reads TGCGCCAGCAGCTTGGTGAGCTATGAAAAACTGTTTTTT. It codes for CASSLVSYEKLFF.

V is TRBV6-1 and J is TRBJ1-1; no clear D gene. CDR1 and CDR2 (germline): MNHNS, SASEGT. This CDR3 spans 15 amino acids. Between the trimmed V and J ends, which lost 1 base and 0 bases, there was a span of 9 bases. The DNA of the CDR3 is TGTGCCAGCAGTGAAGAGGACTTCATGAACACTGAAGCTTTCTTT. Translated, it gives CASSEEDFMNTEAFF.

V gene TRBV7-2 combines with J gene TRBJ2-7; 8 nucleotides line up with TRBD1. Germline values: CDR1 SGHTA, CDR2 FQGNSA. J was trimmed by 2 bases and V by 1 base; bases with no gene match: 7. The CDR3 loop spans 16 amino acids. CDR3 nucleotide sequence: TGTGCCAGCAGCTTAGTTGTCAGGGGGCCCCCCTACGAGCAGTACTTC. Translated: CASSLVVRGPPYEQYF.

The chain uses TRBV10-3 and TRBJ2-7; possible D gene TRBD1, 5 bases. The length of the CDR3 is 12 residues. Trimming removed 7 bases at V and 1 base at J, with 8 bases between. The germline gives CDR1 ENHRY, CDR2 SYGVKD. CDR3 amino acids: CAIMAGSYEQYF. As DNA, the CDR3 is TGTGCCATCATGGCAGGGTCCTACGAGCAGTACTTC.

The chain employs TRBV27 and TRBJ1-1; D is uncertain. V dropped 5 bases and J dropped 7 bases, with 17 bases sitting between them. The CDR3 loop spans 14 amino acids. CDR1 and CDR2 from the germline V gene are MNHEY and SMNVEV (reference sequence). CDR3 in amino acids: CASSTRSGADEAFF. The DNA for the CDR3 is TGTGCCAGCAGTACGCGCAGCGGAGCAGATGAAGCTTTCTTT.

The V and J genes are TRBV24-1 and TRBJ1-2; 8 nucleotides agree with TRBD1. Germline V CDR1 and CDR2: KGHDR, SFDVKD. J lost 3 bases, V lost 5 bases, and 10 bases had no gene match. The CDR3 spans 16 residues. CDR3 sequence reads: CATSGETGTGYYGYTF. The CDR3 region has the DNA TGTGCCACCAGTGGTGAGACCGGGACAGGCTACTATGGCTACACCTTC.

This clone was observed a handful of times. The chain recombines TRBV6-1 with TRBJ1-1; tentative D call: TRBD1 (6 bases). Germline CDR1 reads MNHNS; CDR2 reads SASEGT. V dropped 3 bases and J dropped 1 base, with 12 bases sitting between them. CDR3 size: 15 residues. In DNA, the CDR3 is TGTGCCAGCAGTGAGGCATACAGGGCGAACACTGAAGCTTTCTTT. Amino acids: CASSEAYRANTEAFF.

CDR3 sequence (DNA): TGTGCCAGCAGCTTACGGTTCAGCAGTCTGGGCGCAGCCAAAAACATTCAGTACTTC. The encoded protein is CASSLRFSSLGAAKNIQYF. The rearrangement links TRBV11-2 to TRBJ2-4, with D uncertain. The CDR3 is made up of 19 amino acids. Germline-derived CDR1 and CDR2 are SGHAT and FQNNGV. V dropped 2 bases and J dropped 0 bases, with 20 bases sitting between them. Filled out from reference TRBV11-2 and TRBJ2-4, the complete variable domain reads EAGVAQSPRYKIIEKRQSVAFWCNPISGHATLYWYQQILGQGPKLLIQFQNNGVVDDSQLPKDRFSAERLKGVDSTLKIQPAKLEDSAVYLCASSLRFSSLGAAKNIQYFGAGTRLSVL.

The chain joins TRBV25-1 to TRBJ2-3; 8 bases are shared with TRBD1. The CDR3 length is 15 residues. The germline gives CDR1 MGHDK, CDR2 SYGVNS. The J segment lost 4 bases and the V segment lost 7 bases, leaving 10 bases of the junction unmatched. The CDR3 region is CASNAADREADTQYF. The CDR3 DNA reads TGTGCCAGCAACGCGGCGGACAGGGAGGCAGATACGCAGTATTTT.